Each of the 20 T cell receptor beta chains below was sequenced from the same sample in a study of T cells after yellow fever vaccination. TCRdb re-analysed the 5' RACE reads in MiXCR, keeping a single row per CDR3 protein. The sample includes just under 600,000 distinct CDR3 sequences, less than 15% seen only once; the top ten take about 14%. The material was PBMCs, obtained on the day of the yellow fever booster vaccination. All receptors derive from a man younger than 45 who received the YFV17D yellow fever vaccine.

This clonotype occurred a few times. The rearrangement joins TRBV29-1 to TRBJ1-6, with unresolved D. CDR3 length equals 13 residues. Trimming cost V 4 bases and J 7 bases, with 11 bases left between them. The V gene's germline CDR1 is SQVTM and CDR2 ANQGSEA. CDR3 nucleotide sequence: TGCAGCGTTGGCGGCGGATCGAATTCACCCCTCCACTTT. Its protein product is CSVGGGSNSPLHF.

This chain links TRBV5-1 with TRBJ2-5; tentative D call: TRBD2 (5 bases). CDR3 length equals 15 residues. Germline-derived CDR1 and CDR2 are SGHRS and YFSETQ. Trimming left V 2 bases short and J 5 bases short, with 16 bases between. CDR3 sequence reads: CASSLGDFGEETQYF. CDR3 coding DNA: TGCGCCAGCAGCTTAGGAGATTTCGGGGAGGAGACCCAGTACTTC.

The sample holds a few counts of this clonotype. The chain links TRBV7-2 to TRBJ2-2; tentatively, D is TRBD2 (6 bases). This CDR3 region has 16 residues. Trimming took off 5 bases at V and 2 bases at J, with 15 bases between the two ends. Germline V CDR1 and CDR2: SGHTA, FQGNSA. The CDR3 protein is CASSQRGLGNTGELFF. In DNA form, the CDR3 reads TGTGCCAGCAGCCAGAGGGGACTCGGTAACACCGGGGAGCTGTTTTTT.

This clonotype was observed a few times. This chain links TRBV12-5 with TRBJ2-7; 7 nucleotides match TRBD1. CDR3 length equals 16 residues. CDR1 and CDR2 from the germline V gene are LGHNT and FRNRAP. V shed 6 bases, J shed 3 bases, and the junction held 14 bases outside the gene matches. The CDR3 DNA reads TGTGCTAGTGGGGACACCTTCGGGACAGAGAACTACGAGCAGTACTTC. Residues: CASGDTFGTENYEQYF.

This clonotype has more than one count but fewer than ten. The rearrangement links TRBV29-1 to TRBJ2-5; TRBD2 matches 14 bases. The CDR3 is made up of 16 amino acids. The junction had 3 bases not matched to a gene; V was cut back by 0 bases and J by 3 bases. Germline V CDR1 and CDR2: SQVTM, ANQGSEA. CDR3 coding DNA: TGCAGCGTTGAAGACACGGGACTAGCGGGAGAAGAGACCCAGTACTTC. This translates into CSVEDTGLAGEETQYF.

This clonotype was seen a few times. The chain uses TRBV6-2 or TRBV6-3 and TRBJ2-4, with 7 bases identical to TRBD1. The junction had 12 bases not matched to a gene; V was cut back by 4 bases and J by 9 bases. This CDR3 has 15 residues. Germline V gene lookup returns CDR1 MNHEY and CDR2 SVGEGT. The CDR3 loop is CASSSRIQGSSIQYF. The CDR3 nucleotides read TGTGCCAGCAGTTCCCGCATACAGGGGTCTAGCATTCAGTACTTC.

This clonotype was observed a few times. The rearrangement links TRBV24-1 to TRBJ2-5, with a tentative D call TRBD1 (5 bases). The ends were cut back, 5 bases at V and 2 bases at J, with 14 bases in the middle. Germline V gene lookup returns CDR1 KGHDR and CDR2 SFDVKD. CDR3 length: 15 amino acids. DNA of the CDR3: TGTGCCACCAGTGTCCCTCAGGGTCGGCAAGAGACCCAGTACTTC. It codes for CATSVPQGRQETQYF.

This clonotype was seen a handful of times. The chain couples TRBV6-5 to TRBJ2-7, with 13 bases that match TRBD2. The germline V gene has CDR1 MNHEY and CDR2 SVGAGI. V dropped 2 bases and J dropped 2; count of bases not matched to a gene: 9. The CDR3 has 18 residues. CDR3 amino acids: CASSYRTGLAGFAYEQYF. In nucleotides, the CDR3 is TGTGCCAGCAGTTACCGAACGGGACTAGCGGGATTTGCCTACGAGCAGTACTTC.

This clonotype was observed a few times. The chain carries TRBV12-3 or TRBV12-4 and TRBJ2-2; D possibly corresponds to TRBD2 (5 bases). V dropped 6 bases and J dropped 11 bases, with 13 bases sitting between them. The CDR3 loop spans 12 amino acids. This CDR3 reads CASRPGAVELFF. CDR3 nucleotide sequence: TGTGCCAGCAGACCCGGAGCGGTAGAGCTGTTTTTT.

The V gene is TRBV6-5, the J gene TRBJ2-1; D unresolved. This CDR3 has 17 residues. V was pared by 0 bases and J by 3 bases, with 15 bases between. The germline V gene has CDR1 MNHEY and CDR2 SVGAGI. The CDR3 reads CASSYSGNEALYNEQFF. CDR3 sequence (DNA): TGTGCCAGCAGTTACTCTGGGAACGAAGCCCTCTACAATGAGCAGTTCTTC.

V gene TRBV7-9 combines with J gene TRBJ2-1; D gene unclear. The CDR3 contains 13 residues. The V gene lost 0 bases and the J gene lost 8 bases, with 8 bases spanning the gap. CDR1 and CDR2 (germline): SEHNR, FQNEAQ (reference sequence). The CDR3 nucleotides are TGTGCCAGCAGCTTAGCCGGAGCCCATGAGCAGTTCTTC. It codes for CASSLAGAHEQFF.

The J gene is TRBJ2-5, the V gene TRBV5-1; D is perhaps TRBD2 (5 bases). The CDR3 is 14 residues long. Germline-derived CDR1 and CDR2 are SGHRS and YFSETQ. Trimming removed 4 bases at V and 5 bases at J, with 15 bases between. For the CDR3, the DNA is TGCGCCAGCAGCCCGAAGGCGGGCACCGAGACCCAGTACTTC. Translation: CASSPKAGTETQYF.

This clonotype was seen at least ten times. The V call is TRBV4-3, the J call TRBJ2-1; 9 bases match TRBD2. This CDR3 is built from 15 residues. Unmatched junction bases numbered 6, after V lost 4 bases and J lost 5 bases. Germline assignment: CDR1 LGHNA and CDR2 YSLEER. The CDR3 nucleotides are TGCGCCAGCAGCCTAGAACTAGCGGGTGACAATGAGCAGTTCTTC. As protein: CASSLELAGDNEQFF.

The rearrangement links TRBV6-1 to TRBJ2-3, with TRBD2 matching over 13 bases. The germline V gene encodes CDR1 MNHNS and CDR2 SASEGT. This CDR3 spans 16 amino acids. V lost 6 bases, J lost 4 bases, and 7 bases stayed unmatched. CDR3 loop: CASSPLAGGRSDTQYF. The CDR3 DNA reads TGTGCCAGCAGCCCACTAGCGGGAGGGAGGTCAGATACGCAGTATTTT.

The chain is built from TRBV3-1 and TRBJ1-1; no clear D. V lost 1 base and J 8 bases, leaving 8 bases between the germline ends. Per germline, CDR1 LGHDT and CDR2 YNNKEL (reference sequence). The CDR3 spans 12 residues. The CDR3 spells CASSQGSREAFF. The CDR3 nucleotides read TGTGCCAGCAGCCAAGGTTCGCGGGAAGCTTTCTTT.

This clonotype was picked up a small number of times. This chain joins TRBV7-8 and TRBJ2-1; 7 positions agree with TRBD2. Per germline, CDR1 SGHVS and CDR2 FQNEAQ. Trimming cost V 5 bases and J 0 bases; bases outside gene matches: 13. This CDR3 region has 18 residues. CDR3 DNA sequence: TGTGCCAGCAGCATCCTCCGTCCTAGCGGTAGCTCCTACAATGAGCAGTTCTTC. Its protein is CASSILRPSGSSYNEQFF.

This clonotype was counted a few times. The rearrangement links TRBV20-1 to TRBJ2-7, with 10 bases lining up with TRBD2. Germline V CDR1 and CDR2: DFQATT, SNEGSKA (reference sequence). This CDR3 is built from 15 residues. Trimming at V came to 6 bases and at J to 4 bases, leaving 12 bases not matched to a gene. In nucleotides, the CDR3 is TGCAGTGCCCCTAGGCCTAGCGGGAGCTGGTACGAGCAGTACTTC. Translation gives CSAPRPSGSWYEQYF.

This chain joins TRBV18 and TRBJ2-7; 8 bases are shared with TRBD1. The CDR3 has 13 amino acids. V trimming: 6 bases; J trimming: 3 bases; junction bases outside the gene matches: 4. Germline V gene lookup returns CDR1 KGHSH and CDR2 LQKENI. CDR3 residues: CASSRTGHYEQYF. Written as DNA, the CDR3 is TGTGCCAGCTCCCGGACAGGGCACTACGAGCAGTACTTC.

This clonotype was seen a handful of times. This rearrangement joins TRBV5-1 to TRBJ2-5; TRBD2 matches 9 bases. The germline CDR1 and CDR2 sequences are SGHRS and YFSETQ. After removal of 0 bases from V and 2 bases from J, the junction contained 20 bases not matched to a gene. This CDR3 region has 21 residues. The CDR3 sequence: CASSLVIHSGSYEGGQETQYF. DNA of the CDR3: TGCGCCAGCAGCTTGGTAATCCATAGCGGGAGCTATGAAGGGGGGCAAGAGACCCAGTACTTC.

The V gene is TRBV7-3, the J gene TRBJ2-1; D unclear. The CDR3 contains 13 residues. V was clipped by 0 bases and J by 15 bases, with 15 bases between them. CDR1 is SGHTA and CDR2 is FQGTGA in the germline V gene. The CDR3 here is CASSLTSATESFF. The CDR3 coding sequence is TGTGCCAGCAGCTTAACTTCGGCGACTGAGTCGTTCTTC.